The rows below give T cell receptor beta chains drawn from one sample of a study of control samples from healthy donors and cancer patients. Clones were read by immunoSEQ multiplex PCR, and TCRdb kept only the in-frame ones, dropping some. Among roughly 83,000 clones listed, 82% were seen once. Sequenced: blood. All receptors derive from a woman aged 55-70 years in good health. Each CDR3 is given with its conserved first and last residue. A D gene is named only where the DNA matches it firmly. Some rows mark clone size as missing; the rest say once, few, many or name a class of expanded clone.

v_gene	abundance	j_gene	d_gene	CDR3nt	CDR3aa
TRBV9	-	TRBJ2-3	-	TGTGCCAGCAGCGTGTTGTCGTCCTACCCAGATACGCAGTATTTT	CASSVLSSYPDTQYF
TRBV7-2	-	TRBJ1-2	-	TGTGCCAGCAGCTGGCAGCACAGGGAAGGGGGCTATGGCTACACCTTC	CASSWQHREGGYGYTF
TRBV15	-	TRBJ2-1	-	TGTGCCACCAGCAGAGATAGGGAGGCAGGGGTCGATGAGCAGTTCTTC	CATSRDREAGVDEQFF
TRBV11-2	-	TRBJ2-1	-	TGTGCCAGCAGCTCCCGACTTGTGAGCTCCTACAATGAGCAGTTCTTC	CASSSRLVSSYNEQFF
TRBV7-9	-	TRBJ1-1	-	TGTGCCAGCAGCTTCAAGGAGGGAGCTTTCTTT	CASSFKEGAFF
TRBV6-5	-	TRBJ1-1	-	TGTGCCAGCACCGGAGGCAGGGACACTGAAGCTTTCTTT	CASTGGRDTEAFF
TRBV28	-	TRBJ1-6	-	TGTGCCAGCAGTCAGGGAATCACAGGTTCACCCCTCCACTTT	CASSQGITGSPLHF
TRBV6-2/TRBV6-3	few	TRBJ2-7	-	TGTGCCAGCAGTTACTCGTATGGCTACGAGCAGTACTTC	CASSYSYGYEQYF
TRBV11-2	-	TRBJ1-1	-	TGTGCCAGCAGCAATCCTTGGGGCGTGAACACTGAAGCTTTCTTT	CASSNPWGVNTEAFF
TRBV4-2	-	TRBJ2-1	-	TGTGCCAGCAGCCGACTAGAGGAGAGCAATGAGCAGTTCTTC	CASSRLEESNEQFF
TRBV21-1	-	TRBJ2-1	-	TGTGCCAGCAGCAAGGGTTTGGTAGCGGGATCTGTCAACAATGAGCAGTTCTTC	CASSKGLVAGSVNNEQFF
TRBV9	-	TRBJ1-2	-	TGTGCCAGCAGCGTAATGGAGAGGGGCTATGGCTACACCTTC	CASSVMERGYGYTF
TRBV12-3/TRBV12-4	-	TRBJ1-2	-	TGTGCCAGCAGCTTCGGGGGGGGCTATGGCTACACCTTC	CASSFGGGYGYTF
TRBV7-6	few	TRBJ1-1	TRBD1	TGTGCCAGCAGCTTGGGACAGCTTGGAGGAACTGAAGCTTTCTTT	CASSLGQLGGTEAFF
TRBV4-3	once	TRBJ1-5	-	TGCGCCAGCAGCCAAGATTTGGGCCTTAATCAGCCCCAGCATTTT	CASSQDLGLNQPQHF
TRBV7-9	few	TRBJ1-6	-	TGTGCCAGCAGCAGGCCCGAGGAGAGTTCACCCCTCCACTTT	CASSRPEESSPLHF
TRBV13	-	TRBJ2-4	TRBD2	TGTGCCAGCAACCCAGCGGGAGATTCCATTCAGTACTTC	CASNPAGDSIQYF
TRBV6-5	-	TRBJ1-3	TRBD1	TGTGCCAGCAGGCCATCAACAGGGGCTGGAAACACCATATATTTT	CASRPSTGAGNTIYF
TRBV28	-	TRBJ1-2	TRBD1	TGTGCCAGCAGACCCTGGACAGGGGGGGTCTATGGCTACACCTTC	CASRPWTGGVYGYTF
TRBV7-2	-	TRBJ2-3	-	TGTGCCAGCAAGACCGGGACACCTTCTAGCACAGATACGCAGTATTTT	CASKTGTPSSTDTQYF
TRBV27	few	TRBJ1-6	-	TGTGCCAGCACCTCCACAGGCCGTTCACCCCTCCACTTT	CASTSTGRSPLHF
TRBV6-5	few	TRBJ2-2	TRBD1	TGTGCCAGCAGGGGGACAGCCAACACCGGGGAGCTGTTTTTT	CASRGTANTGELFF
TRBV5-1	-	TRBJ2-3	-	TGCGCCAGCAGCTTGGGTTCGGGGTCATTCTCAGATACGCAGTATTTT	CASSLGSGSFSDTQYF
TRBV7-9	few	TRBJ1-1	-	TGTGCCAGCAGCCCCCCAGGAGGGACGAACACTGAAGCTTTCTTT	CASSPPGGTNTEAFF
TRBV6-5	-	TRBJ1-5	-	TGTGCCAGCAGTTACAGTCGGGATCAGCCCCAGCATTTT	CASSYSRDQPQHF
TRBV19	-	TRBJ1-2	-	TGTGCCAGTAGTATTATACAGGACTATGGCTACACCTTC	CASSIIQDYGYTF
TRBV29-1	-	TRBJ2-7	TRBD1	TGCAGCGTTGGGACAGGGGGCTACGAGCAGTACTTC	CSVGTGGYEQYF
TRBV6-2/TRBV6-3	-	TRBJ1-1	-	TGTGCCAGCAGTAAGGGACGGAGGAACACTGAAGCTTTCTTT	CASSKGRRNTEAFF
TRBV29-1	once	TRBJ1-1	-	TGCAGCGTTGAAGGGGTTTATTCGGGACGAGGGGCTTTCTTT	CSVEGVYSGRGAFF
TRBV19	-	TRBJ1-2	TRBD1	TGTGCCAGTAGCAGTCCGGGACAGGTGCCTGGCTACACCTTC	CASSSPGQVPGYTF
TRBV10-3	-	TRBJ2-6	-	TGTGCCATCAGAGGAGTAGATCTTGGGGCCAACGTCCTGACTTTC	CAIRGVDLGANVLTF
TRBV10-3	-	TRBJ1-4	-	TGTGCCATCAGTGAGGGACAGAAAGAAAAACTGTTTTTT	CAISEGQKEKLFF
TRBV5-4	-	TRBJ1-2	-	TGTGCCAGCAGCCGCAGGGCGTTGGACTATGGCTACACCTTC	CASSRRALDYGYTF
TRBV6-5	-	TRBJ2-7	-	TGTGCCAGCACCGAGAGACGGGGATACTCCTACGAGCAGTACTTC	CASTERRGYSYEQYF
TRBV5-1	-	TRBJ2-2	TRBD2	TGCGCCAGCAGCAGAGGAGCGGGGAGTGGATCCGGGGAGCTGTTTTTT	CASSRGAGSGSGELFF
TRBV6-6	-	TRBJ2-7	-	TGTGCCAGCAGTTACAGTCGGGGTTACGAGCAGTACTTC	CASSYSRGYEQYF
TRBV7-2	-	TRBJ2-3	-	TGTGCCAGCAGCTTGGGATGGAGCACAGATACGCAGTATTTT	CASSLGWSTDTQYF
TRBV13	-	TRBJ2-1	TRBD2	TGTGCCAGCAGCCCCCCCCGGACTAGCGGGGGGGCGGGGGATGAGCAGTTCTTC	CASSPPRTSGGAGDEQFF
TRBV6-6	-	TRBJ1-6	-	TGTGCCAGCAGTCCCGAGGCTCCTACCCTGGCTAATTATAATTCACCCCTCCACTTT	CASSPEAPTLANYNSPLHF
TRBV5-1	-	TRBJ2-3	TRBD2	TGCGCCAGCAGCTTGTCAGGCGGGAGGGCCACAGATACGCAGTATTTT	CASSLSGGRATDTQYF
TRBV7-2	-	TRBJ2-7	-	TGTGCCAGCAGCTTAGGGAACAGCTACGAGCAGTACTTC	CASSLGNSYEQYF
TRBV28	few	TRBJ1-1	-	TGTGCCAGCAGTTTTAGGGAGGCTGAAGCTTTCTTT	CASSFREAEAFF
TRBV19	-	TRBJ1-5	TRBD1	TGTGCCAGTAGTATAGGCCCGACAGGGTTAAGCAATCAGCCCCAGCATTTT	CASSIGPTGLSNQPQHF
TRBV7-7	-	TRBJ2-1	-	TGTGCTAGCAGCTTAGGCCGCTCAGGTGGACCCAATGAGCAGTTCTTC	CASSLGRSGGPNEQFF
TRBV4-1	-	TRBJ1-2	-	TGCGCCAGCAGCCTAGATGGGCCCGGGGACCGGTATGGCTACACCTTC	CASSLDGPGDRYGYTF
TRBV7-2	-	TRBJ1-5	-	TGTGCCAGCAGTTACACCATGGTTCAGCCCCAGCATTTT	CASSYTMVQPQHF
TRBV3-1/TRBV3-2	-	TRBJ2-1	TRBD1	TGTGCCAGCAGCCAAGCCGGGACAGGGGAGTTCTTC	CASSQAGTGEFF
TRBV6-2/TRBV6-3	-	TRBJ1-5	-	TGTGCCAGCAGCCCCGGGTTACAAGGGCAGCCCCAGCATTTT	CASSPGLQGQPQHF
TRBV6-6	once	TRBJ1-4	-	TGTGCCAGCAGTTACTCCTGGACGGGTGAAAAACTGTTTTTT	CASSYSWTGEKLFF
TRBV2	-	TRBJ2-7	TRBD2	TGTGCCAGCAGTGGTCGGCTAGCGGGCTCCTACGAGCAGTACTTC	CASSGRLAGSYEQYF
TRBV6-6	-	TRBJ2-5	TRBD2	TGTGCCGGCGGGGAGGGGACCCAGTACTTC	CAGGEGTQYF
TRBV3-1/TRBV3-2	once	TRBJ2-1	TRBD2	TGTGCCAGCAGCCAAGGACTAGCGGGGGGGTCGGTTGAGCAGTTCTTC	CASSQGLAGGSVEQFF
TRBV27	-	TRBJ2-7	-	TGTGCCAGCAGTTTAGCCGGGACTCAAAACTACGAGCAGTACTTC	CASSLAGTQNYEQYF
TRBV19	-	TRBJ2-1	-	TGTGCCAGTAGTATAGGCACCCTGGCCGTACGCTCCTACAATGAGCAGTTCTTC	CASSIGTLAVRSYNEQFF
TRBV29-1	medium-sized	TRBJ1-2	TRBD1	TGCAGCGTTGATCGGACAGGGAATGGCTACACCTTC	CSVDRTGNGYTF